A selection of T cell receptor beta chains follows, all from one sample in a study of blood T cell repertoires in COVID-19. Using immunoSEQ multiplex PCR, the repertoire was profiled, and TCRdb retains in-frame clones only, with some absent. This table has a few hundred thousand clones, over 75% appearing once. The sequenced sample consisted of PBMCs or T cells enriched from blood (not recorded which). The origin of the receptors is a middle-aged woman who had recovered from COVID-19. Each CDR3 is given with its conserved first and last residue. The D gene is left open where the match is weak. Clone size, where shown, is once, few, many, or a class for clones that have expanded.

clone_size	d_call	v_call	j_call	cdr3_nt	cdr3_aa
-	TRBD1	TRBV19	TRBJ1-2	TGTGCCAGTAGAACAATTGCCGGGACAGGGACACACCCGTCCGCTAACTATGGCTACACCTTC	CASRTIAGTGTHPSANYGYTF
few	TRBD1	TRBV16	TRBJ1-2	TGTGCCAGCAGCCGGGGACAGGCCAACTATGGCTACACCTTC	CASSRGQANYGYTF
-	TRBD1	TRBV29-1	TRBJ2-7	TGCAGCGTTAGGGACAGGGTGAGCTTAAACTACGAGCAGTACTTC	CSVRDRVSLNYEQYF
-	TRBD2	TRBV19	TRBJ2-1	TGTGCCAGTAGTGGTGGACTAGCGAGGGATGAGCAGTTCTTC	CASSGGLARDEQFF
-	-	TRBV4-3	TRBJ1-2	TGCGCCAGCAGCCAAGATCCCCTTTATGGCTACACCTTC	CASSQDPLYGYTF
-	-	TRBV19	TRBJ1-5	TGTGCCAGTAGTATGGGGGCCGCTAGCAATCAGCCCCAGCATTTT	CASSMGAASNQPQHF
-	TRBD2	TRBV5-1	TRBJ2-3	TGCGCCAGCAGGTCCTTAGCGGGAGCGACAGATACGCAGTATTTT	CASRSLAGATDTQYF
-	TRBD1	TRBV10-3	TRBJ1-2	TGTGCCATCAGGGGGGACAGGGGGCTGGATGGCTACACCTTC	CAIRGDRGLDGYTF
-	-	TRBV9	TRBJ2-7	TGTGCCAGCAGCACCGGGACTGCTAAACTCGAGCAGTACTTC	CASSTGTAKLEQYF
-	-	TRBV5-1	TRBJ2-5	TGCGCCAGCAGCTATACAACTAACCAAGAGACCCAGTACTTC	CASSYTTNQETQYF
-	TRBD1	TRBV4-3	TRBJ2-7	TGCGCCAGCAGCCAAGGCCAGGACAGGAGGAGCTTCTACGAGCAGTACTTC	CASSQGQDRRSFYEQYF
-	-	TRBV27	TRBJ2-7	TGTGCCAGCAGCACCGTAGGGGACTCCCCGTACTTC	CASSTVGDSPYF
-	-	TRBV6-5	TRBJ2-3	TGTGCCAGCAGCCCCGCCGGGGTTGGAAATACGCAGTATTTT	CASSPAGVGNTQYF
-	TRBD1	TRBV7-9	TRBJ1-6	TGTGCCAGCAGCTCGTCGGGACAGAATAATTCACCCCTCCACTTT	CASSSSGQNNSPLHF
-	TRBD2	TRBV9	TRBJ2-1	TGTGCCAGCAGCGGACTAGCGGGAGGTTACAATGAGCAGTTCTTC	CASSGLAGGYNEQFF
-	TRBD1	TRBV6-5	TRBJ1-5	TGTGCCAGCAGAACAGGGGGCTCAGGTCAGCCCCAGCATTTT	CASRTGGSGQPQHF
-	TRBD2	TRBV11-3	TRBJ2-3	TGTGCCAGCAGCTTACTAGCGGGAGCCACAGATACGCAGTATTTT	CASSLLAGATDTQYF
-	TRBD2	TRBV24-1	TRBJ2-2	TGTGCCACCGTTGGGACTAGCGGGAGGGGGGCCACCGGGGAGCTGTTTTTT	CATVGTSGRGATGELFF
-	-	TRBV10-2	TRBJ1-5	TGCGCCAGCAGTGAGTCCAGGGGCAATCAGCCCCAGCATTTT	CASSESRGNQPQHF
once	-	TRBV4-3	TRBJ1-4	TGCGCCAGCAGCCAAGAATGGGGGGGCGACGTAAAACTGTTTTTT	CASSQEWGGDVKLFF
-	-	TRBV11-3	TRBJ2-1	TGTGCCAGCAGCCAAGACGGGATGGCAAGGAATGAGCAGTTCTTC	CASSQDGMARNEQFF
-	-	TRBV29-1	TRBJ1-2	TGCAGCTCTGTGGGGTTGGCAGGGGATGGCTACACCTTC	CSSVGLAGDGYTF
-	TRBD2	TRBV25-1	TRBJ2-1	TGTGCCAGCAGTGCCCCTAGCGGGAGGACCAATGAGCAGTTCTTC	CASSAPSGRTNEQFF
few	-	TRBV19	TRBJ2-1	TGTGCCAGTTCCGAGACAGGCCGGTCTCTCGGATACAATGAGCAGTTCTTC	CASSETGRSLGYNEQFF
few	-	TRBV10-2	TRBJ2-7	TGCGCCAGCAGTGAGATACTAGCAGGCGAGCAGTACTTC	CASSEILAGEQYF
few	TRBD2	TRBV19	TRBJ2-1	TGTGCCAGTAGTAGGTTAGCGGGTCACAATGAGCAGTTCTTC	CASSRLAGHNEQFF
-	-	TRBV7-6	TRBJ2-7	TGTGCCAGCAGCTTAGCGTCCGTTCGGGAGAGGTACGAGCAGTACTTC	CASSLASVRERYEQYF
-	TRBD2	TRBV4-2	TRBJ2-2	TGTGCCAGCAGCCAGGAGATGGGGCGGGAGTTGAGCACCGGGGAGCTGTTTTTT	CASSQEMGRELSTGELFF
-	-	TRBV19	TRBJ2-3	TGTGCCAGTAGTACCCTCCCCGGGGGTGGCACAGATACGCAGTATTTT	CASSTLPGGGTDTQYF
-	-	TRBV11-2	TRBJ1-2	TGTGCCAGCAGGACAGGTGCTGGCTACACCTTC	CASRTGAGYTF
-	TRBD2	TRBV4-1	TRBJ2-7	TGCGCCAGCAGCCAAGTAGCGGGATACTCCTACGAGCAGTACTTC	CASSQVAGYSYEQYF
-	TRBD1	TRBV3-1/TRBV3-2	TRBJ2-7	TGTGCCAGCAGCCAAAACCCGTGGGGGGACAGGAGCTACGAGCAGTACTTC	CASSQNPWGDRSYEQYF
-	TRBD2	TRBV3-1/TRBV3-2	TRBJ2-1	TGTGCCAGCAGCCAAGACCTAGCGGGAGGGCCTGTGAATGAGCAGTTCTTC	CASSQDLAGGPVNEQFF
-	TRBD1	TRBV9	TRBJ1-4	TGTGCCAGCAGCGCTGGGACAGGGTGGAGCGGTAATGAAAAACTGTTTTTT	CASSAGTGWSGNEKLFF